A selection of T cell receptor beta chains follows, all from one sample in a study of blood T cell repertoires in COVID-19. TCRdb's table, derived via immunoSEQ multiplex PCR, lists solely in-frame clones and lacks some. This repertoire shows approximately 85,000 clones, roughly four fifths found once; its top ten account for about 13%. The sequencing sample was made of peripheral blood. The receptors originated from a human donor in a cohort sampled during active COVID-19. CDR3s include the opening cysteine and the closing phenylalanine or tryptophan. Each record gives: CDR3 DNA, CDR3 protein, J gene, CDR3 length, V gene, clone size, D gene. D genes are given only for firm matches. Clone size, where shown, is once, few, many, or a class for clones that have expanded.

TGTGCCAGCAGTAGACAGGGTCATCAGCCCCAGCATTTT	CASSRQGHQPQHF	TRBJ1-5	13	TRBV12-3/TRBV12-4	once	TRBD1
TGTGCCAGCAGCCTCCTCCGGGACACTGAAGCTTTCTTT	CASSLLRDTEAFF	TRBJ1-1	13	TRBV9	.	.
TGTGCCAGCAGTCCTCAGGGGGACAGGGGGGCTTTCTTT	CASSPQGDRGAFF	TRBJ1-1	13	TRBV6-5	.	TRBD1
TGTGCCAGCACCCTAGGAGGGTTTGCCTACGAGCAGTACTTC	CASTLGGFAYEQYF	TRBJ2-7	14	TRBV2	.	.
TGTGCCAGCAGCCCTTACCCCTTGGACAGGGATGGCTACACCTTC	CASSPYPLDRDGYTF	TRBJ1-2	15	TRBV11-1	.	TRBD1
TGTGCCAGCAGCACGACAGTGAGCTCTGGAAACACCATATATTTT	CASSTTVSSGNTIYF	TRBJ1-3	15	TRBV5-4	.	.
TGTGCCAGCAGCCGGCGACAGTCAGGGACCCAGTACTTC	CASSRRQSGTQYF	TRBJ2-5	13	TRBV3-1/TRBV3-2	.	.
TGTGCCAGCAGCTTGGGAGGACTAGCGGGGGGGGAGACCCAGTACTTC	CASSLGGLAGGETQYF	TRBJ2-5	16	TRBV5-5	.	TRBD2
TGTGCCAGCAACCGGGAGGGGACTGGAAACACCATATATTTT	CASNREGTGNTIYF	TRBJ1-3	14	TRBV9	.	.
TGTGCCAGCAGCCAAGCGGTTGCAGAGACCCAGTACTTC	CASSQAVAETQYF	TRBJ2-5	13	TRBV3-1/TRBV3-2	.	.
TGTGCCAGCAGCTTAGTCCCAGGGCCGAATTCACCCCTCCACTTT	CASSLVPGPNSPLHF	TRBJ1-6	15	TRBV5-6	.	.
TGTGCCAGCAGTTTTGGTCCCAGTCATACAAACCCTCAGTACTTC	CASSFGPSHTNPQYF	TRBJ2-7	15	TRBV27	.	.
TGTGCCAGCAGCACGCCAGAGCGGGGCGAGGATACGCAGTATTTT	CASSTPERGEDTQYF	TRBJ2-3	15	TRBV5-4	.	TRBD2
TGCGCCAGCAGCCGCGGGGACGGTGAAGCTTTCTTT	CASSRGDGEAFF	TRBJ1-1	12	TRBV4-1	.	.
TGTGCCAGCAGCTTAGGGGGCAGCCTAATGAACACTGAAGCTTTCTTT	CASSLGGSLMNTEAFF	TRBJ1-1	16	TRBV7-9	.	.
TGTGCCAGCGCCCCCCAGGTGGGGGGGGGCTCCTACGAGCAGTACTTC	CASAPQVGGGSYEQYF	TRBJ2-7	16	TRBV2	.	TRBD2
TGTGCCAGCAGTTTGGAGGGACAGCAAGCTTCACCCCTCCACTTT	CASSLEGQQASPLHF	TRBJ1-6	15	TRBV27	once	TRBD1
TGCGCCAGCAGGCAGACGGACAGGGGACCCCAAGAGACCCAGTACTTC	CASRQTDRGPQETQYF	TRBJ2-5	16	TRBV10-1	.	TRBD1
TGTGCCAGCAGCTTAGCGCAGGGCGAGGGCTACACCTTC	CASSLAQGEGYTF	TRBJ1-2	13	TRBV7-6	.	.
TGTGCCAGCAGTTTAAATGGGGGACATAGCAATCAGCCCCAGCATTTT	CASSLNGGHSNQPQHF	TRBJ1-5	16	TRBV27	.	.
TGTGCCAGTAGCGACCGGGACAGGGGGCACTATGGCTACACCTTC	CASSDRDRGHYGYTF	TRBJ1-2	15	TRBV19	once	TRBD1
TGTGCCTGGAGTGTACAGCGGAGCTCCTACGAGCAGTACTTC	CAWSVQRSSYEQYF	TRBJ2-7	14	TRBV30	once	.
TGTGCCAGCAGGACAACCGGGACAGATTATGGCTACACCTTC	CASRTTGTDYGYTF	TRBJ1-2	14	TRBV25-1	.	TRBD1
TGTGCCAGCAGCGCCAACAGGGCCCGGGGGACCCAGTACTTC	CASSANRARGTQYF	TRBJ2-5	14	TRBV9	.	.
TGTGCCAGCAGCCAAGATGTGGGGCCGACTGGAAACACCATATATTTT	CASSQDVGPTGNTIYF	TRBJ1-3	16	TRBV14	.	.
TGTGCCAGCAGACGACAGGGTAATGACTATGGCTACACCTTC	CASRRQGNDYGYTF	TRBJ1-2	14	TRBV2	few	TRBD1
TGTGCCAGCAAGGGACAGGGGGCTCGGAATGAGCAGTTCTTC	CASKGQGARNEQFF	TRBJ2-1	14	TRBV6-5	.	TRBD1
TGTGCCTGGAGGACAGGGGTTGGGCAGTACTTC	CAWRTGVGQYF	TRBJ2-7	11	TRBV30	few	TRBD1
TGCAGCGCTGGGACAGGGTCTGAGTACTTC	CSAGTGSEYF	TRBJ2-5	10	TRBV29-1	.	TRBD1
TGTGCCAGCTCACCTCGGAGCGGGGGGGTCTACAATGAGCAGTTCTTC	CASSPRSGGVYNEQFF	TRBJ2-1	16	TRBV18	.	TRBD2
TGTGCCAGCAGCGTAGGGACAGGGGGAGCACGAGAGGAAAAACTGTTTTTT	CASSVGTGGAREEKLFF	TRBJ1-4	17	TRBV9	.	TRBD1
TGCGCCAGCAGCTTGGCAGGGGTGAGCGCCACCGGGGAGCTGTTTTTT	CASSLAGVSATGELFF	TRBJ2-2	16	TRBV5-1	.	.
TGCGCCAGCAGCTTGGGGACAGCGATTTACGAGCAGTACTTC	CASSLGTAIYEQYF	TRBJ2-7	14	TRBV5-1	.	.
TGTGCCAGCAACGGCAGGGGGCGCGCTGGGGCCAACGTCCTGACTTTC	CASNGRGRAGANVLTF	TRBJ2-6	16	TRBV2	.	TRBD1